The 27 T cell receptor beta chains reported below all come from one sample, sequenced in a study of cytomegalovirus exposure and HLA in healthy donors. PCR involved 60 Vbeta and 13 Jbeta primers. Assay: immunoSEQ multiplex PCR; the TCRdb copy retains only in-frame clones and omits some. Found here are 90,000 to 95,000 clones, about 85% of them singletons; the top ten hold 1.2%. Sequenced input: PBMCs. These TCRs come from a girl aged 2-9 years in good health and CMV-seropositive.

This chain links TRBV6-5 with TRBJ2-1, with 7 bases that match TRBD2. Germline assignment: CDR1 MNHEY and CDR2 SVGAGI. Trimming took 7 bases from V and 0 from J; bases not matched to a gene: 6. The CDR3 sequence is 15 residues long. The CDR3 reads CASTREGSSYNEQFF. The CDR3 coding sequence is TGTGCCAGCACTAGGGAGGGAAGCTCCTACAATGAGCAGTTCTTC.

J is TRBJ2-7 and V is TRBV7-6; D not certain. V lost 5 bases, J lost 2 bases, and 13 bases lay in between. This CDR3 is built from 14 residues. The V gene's germline CDR1 is SGHVS and CDR2 FNYEAQ. CDR3 region: CASSPSLTPYEQYF. In nucleotides, the CDR3 is TGTGCCAGCAGCCCAAGCCTCACTCCCTACGAGCAGTACTTC.

V usage is TRBV5-1 and J usage is TRBJ1-2; no firm D call. The CDR3 runs to 12 residues. Trimming pared 1 base from V and 8 bases from J, leaving 9 bases between. Germline V gene lookup returns CDR1 SGHRS and CDR2 YFSETQ. CDR3 in DNA: TGCGCCAGCAGCTTGCCCGGAGGCGGCTACACCTTC. It specifies CASSLPGGGYTF.

The chain joins TRBV4-3 to TRBJ2-3; D is possibly TRBD2 (5 bases). Germline lookup yields CDR1 LGHNA and CDR2 YSLEER. Trimming left V 1 base short and J 0 bases short, with 14 bases between. This CDR3 contains 17 residues. Here the CDR3 reads CASSQGPNGISTDTQYF. CDR3 coding DNA: TGCGCCAGCAGCCAAGGCCCCAACGGGATCAGCACAGATACGCAGTATTTT.

This clone was detected only once. V usage is TRBV6-5 and J usage is TRBJ1-2; unclear D gene. Germline-derived CDR1 and CDR2 are MNHEY and SVGAGI. Trimming left V 6 bases short and J 4 bases short, with 15 bases between. This CDR3 comprises 14 residues. The CDR3 DNA sequence: TGTGCCAGCAGAGGTCTGACAACCTTCTATGGCTACACCTTC. This translates into CASRGLTTFYGYTF.

The rearrangement uses TRBV28 and TRBJ1-1; TRBD1 is a possible D gene (5 bases). Per germline, CDR1 MDHEN and CDR2 SYDVKM. Between the trimmed V and J ends, which lost 6 bases and 11 bases, there was a span of 22 bases. The CDR3 is 14 amino acids. The CDR3 reads CASRPWAGDPRAFF. CDR3 in DNA: TGTGCCAGCAGACCATGGGCGGGGGACCCCAGGGCTTTCTTT.

CDR3 sequence: CASSQEGRRRGYGYTF. CDR3 sequence (DNA): TGCGCCAGCAGCCAAGAAGGTAGGAGGAGAGGTTATGGCTACACCTTC. The chain recombines TRBV4-1 with TRBJ1-2; no clear D gene. The CDR3 is 16 residues long. With 0 bases removed from V and 5 bases from J, the gap between germline ends came to 16 bases. Germline assignment: CDR1 MGHRA and CDR2 YSYEKL.

The genes are TRBV9 and TRBJ2-7; the D gene is possibly TRBD2 (6 bases). Germline-derived CDR1 and CDR2 are SGDLS and YYNGEE. The CDR3 has 17 residues. V was cut by 0 bases and J by 3 bases, with 19 bases left in between. CDR3 DNA sequence: TGTGCCAGCAGCGTAGCCGACGGGGGTGACCGGGGCTACGAGCAGTACTTC. It specifies CASSVADGGDRGYEQYF.

V gene TRBV5-8 combines with J gene TRBJ1-5; 8 nucleotides match TRBD1. Trimming took 2 bases from V and 2 from J; bases not matched to a gene: 3. The CDR3 spans 15 residues. Germline V gives CDR1 SGHTS, CDR2 YDEGEE. The CDR3 bases are TGTGCCAGCAGCTTCCCGGGACAGGGCAATCAGCCCCAGCATTTT. As protein: CASSFPGQGNQPQHF.

This chain uses TRBV2 with TRBJ1-3, with D possibly matching TRBD1 (5 bases). Germline lookup yields CDR1 SNHLY and CDR2 FYNNEI. Trimming pared 6 bases from V and 2 bases from J, leaving 17 bases between. This CDR3 spans 16 amino acids. CDR3 loop: CASRSPDSLTGNTIYF. In nucleotides, the CDR3 is TGTGCCAGCAGGAGTCCAGACAGCCTCACTGGAAACACCATATATTTT.

The rearrangement uses TRBV6-5 and TRBJ1-1; D unclear. This CDR3 has 15 residues. The germline V gene encodes CDR1 MNHEY and CDR2 SVGAGI. V dropped 0 bases and J dropped 3 bases, with 11 bases sitting between them. The CDR3, as DNA: TGTGCCAGCAGTTACTCGGGCAACTCCTACACTGAAGCTTTCTTT. Translated, it gives CASSYSGNSYTEAFF.

The chain has TRBV30 and TRBJ1-3; D remains ambiguous. The CDR3 runs 13 residues. V shed 3 bases and J shed 0 bases, with 6 bases lying between them. The V gene's germline CDR1 is GTSNPN and CDR2 SVGIG (reference sequence). The CDR3 spells CAWSPFSGNTIYF. As DNA, the CDR3 is TGTGCCTGGAGCCCTTTCTCTGGAAACACCATATATTTT. The entire variable domain, with the rest obtained from reference TRBV30 and TRBJ1-3, is as follows: SQTIHQWPATLVQPVGSPLSLECTVEGTSNPNLYWYRQAAGRGLQLLFYSVGIGQISSEVPQNLSASRPQDRQFILSSKKLLLSDSGFYLCAWSPFSGNTIYFGEGSWLTVV.

The rearrangement joins TRBV6-5 to TRBJ1-5, with 7 bases identical to TRBD1. The CDR3 covers 14 residues. V lost 6 bases, J lost 3 bases, and 5 bases stayed unmatched. CDR1 MNHEY and CDR2 SVGAGI come from the germline V gene. The CDR3 here is CASSRQGNNQPQHF. Written as DNA, the CDR3 is TGTGCCAGCAGCCGACAGGGTAACAATCAGCCCCAGCATTTT.

This chain links TRBV5-1 with TRBJ1-2; the D is unclear. The germline V gene encodes CDR1 SGHRS and CDR2 YFSETQ. V dropped 1 base and J dropped 8 bases, with 15 bases sitting between them. The CDR3 covers 14 residues. CDR3 DNA sequence: TGCGCCAGCAGCTTGTTCACACTAAATGGGGGCTACACCTTC. Its translation: CASSLFTLNGGYTF.

This chain joins TRBV4-1 and TRBJ2-7; D not resolved. Germline values: CDR1 MGHRA, CDR2 YSYEKL. This CDR3 is built from 14 residues. V was pared by 0 bases and J by 0 bases, with 6 bases between. The CDR3 DNA reads TGCGCCAGCAGCCAAGACCCTAACTCCTACGAGCAGTACTTC. It specifies CASSQDPNSYEQYF.

The V call is TRBV4-1, the J call TRBJ2-7, with D possibly TRBD1 on 6 matching bases. Germline CDR1 is MGHRA and CDR2 is YSYEKL. Trimming stripped 4 bases from V and 2 bases from J, with 12 bases between. The CDR3 loop spans 14 amino acids. Written as DNA, the CDR3 is TGCGCCAGCAGCCGATCCGGGACAACCTACGAGCAGTACTTC. Amino acids: CASSRSGTTYEQYF.

The genes are TRBV13 and TRBJ2-7; no definite D call. This CDR3 comprises 14 residues. CDR1 is PRHDT and CDR2 is FYEKMQ in the germline V gene (reference sequence). V was cut by 2 bases and J by 2 bases, with 10 bases left in between. This CDR3 reads CASSLMWATYEQYF. The CDR3 region has the DNA TGTGCCAGCAGCTTAATGTGGGCGACCTACGAGCAGTACTTC. The variable domain in full, with the rest retrieved from reference TRBV13 and TRBJ2-7, is AAGVIQSPRHLIKEKRETATLKCYPIPRHDTVYWYQQGPGQDPQFLISFYEKMQSDKGSIPDRFSAQQFSDYHSELNMSSLELGDSALYFCASSLMWATYEQYFGPGTRLTVT.

The CDR3 protein is CASSPDRLPNYGYTF. For the CDR3, the DNA is TGTGCCAGCAGCCCGGACAGGCTCCCTAACTATGGCTACACCTTC. The V and J genes are TRBV28 and TRBJ1-2; TRBD1 aligns across 7 bases. The ends lost 6 bases at V and 0 bases at J; junction bases unmatched: 7. CDR1 is MDHEN, CDR2 SYDVKM, per germline. This CDR3 has 15 amino acids.

The chain is built from TRBV11-2 and TRBJ2-1, with TRBD2 matching over 7 bases. The CDR3 sequence is 15 residues long. The germline gives CDR1 SGHAT, CDR2 FQNNGV. V shed 2 bases and J 5 bases; nucleotides not matched to a gene: 6. CDR3 bases: TGTGCCAGCAGCTTAATACTAGCGACAGACAATGAGCAGTTCTTC. The encoded protein is CASSLILATDNEQFF.

The chain employs TRBV7-8 and TRBJ2-7; D unresolved. With 2 bases removed from V and 2 bases from J, the gap between germline ends came to 10 bases. The germline V gene encodes CDR1 SGHVS and CDR2 FQNEAQ. The CDR3 sequence is 14 residues long. The CDR3 nucleotides are TGTGCCAGCAGCTTATCACCTTCTACCTACGAGCAGTACTTC. As protein: CASSLSPSTYEQYF.

The gene calls are TRBV5-1 and TRBJ2-5, with TRBD2 matching over 8 bases. V lost 4 bases, J lost 3 bases, and 5 bases stayed unmatched. CDR1 is SGHRS and CDR2 is YFSETQ in the germline V gene. The CDR3 is made up of 14 amino acids. CDR3 in amino acids: CASSPKAGEETQYF. The CDR3 nucleotides are TGCGCCAGCAGCCCGAAAGCGGGAGAAGAGACCCAGTACTTC.

The chain employs TRBV6-5 and TRBJ2-1, with D possibly matching TRBD2 (5 bases). CDR3 length: 13 amino acids. V was cut by 4 bases and J by 6 bases, with 10 bases left in between. Germline V gene sequence: CDR1 MNHEY, CDR2 SVGAGI. CDR3 DNA sequence: TGTGCCAGCAGTTTTAACCGGGGCAATGAGCAGTTCTTC. Protein: CASSFNRGNEQFF.

The CDR3 sequence is CSAGDFYEQYF. The DNA for the CDR3 is TGCAGTGCTGGGGACTTCTACGAGCAGTACTTC. This sequence joins TRBV20-1 and TRBJ2-7, with TRBD2 as a possible D gene (6 bases). This CDR3 comprises 11 residues. The V and J ends lost 5 bases and 3 bases respectively, with 8 bases between them. In germline, CDR1 is DFQATT, CDR2 SNEGSKA (reference sequence).

This clone occurred once. The chain uses TRBV5-6 and TRBJ1-2; TRBD1 is a possible D gene (6 bases). Germline CDR1 SGHDT, CDR2 YYEEEE. V gave up 3 bases and J gave up 6 bases, with 18 bases separating them. The CDR3 consists of 15 residues. The CDR3 here is CASSSRDTPRDGYTF. As DNA, the CDR3 is TGTGCCAGCAGCTCGAGGGACACCCCTAGGGATGGCTACACCTTC.

The chain uses TRBV14 and TRBJ2-3; D perhaps matches TRBD1 (5 bases). Deletions cut 4 bases from V and 8 bases from J, with 10 bases between. Germline values: CDR1 SGHDN, CDR2 FVKESK. The CDR3 has 12 amino acids. CDR3 protein: CASSPLRGTQYF. The CDR3 nucleotides are TGTGCCAGCAGCCCCCTTAGGGGTACGCAGTATTTT.

This clone was counted once. J is TRBJ2-7 and V is TRBV6-5; D might be TRBD2 (6 bases). Germline CDR1 and CDR2: MNHEY and SVGAGI. The CDR3 has 14 residues. The ends were cut back, 6 bases at V and 2 bases at J, with 14 bases in the middle. The CDR3, as DNA: TGTGCCAGCAGCACCGCCACGGGGGCCTACGAGCAGTACTTC. It codes for CASSTATGAYEQYF.

This rearrangement joins TRBV28 to TRBJ2-3, with TRBD1 matching 8 bases. The CDR3 is 14 residues long. V shed 3 bases, J shed 3 bases, and the junction held 2 bases outside the gene matches. CDR1 and CDR2 from the germline V gene are MDHEN and SYDVKM. CDR3 sequence reads: CASSFGTGTDTQYF. The CDR3 DNA follows: TGTGCCAGCAGTTTTGGGACAGGAACAGATACGCAGTATTTT.